The source of this T cell receptor (beta chain) is a study of CD8 T cells in ankylosing spondylitis (dated by TCRdb to 2016 to 2017). For the wider study: The study set out to find disease-linked TCR variants by profiling T cell receptor beta repertoires in ankylosing spondylitis patients and healthy donors. In total, the full study cohort was made up of 110 or so healthy donors and more than 20 ankylosing spondylitis patients. Samples of peripheral blood were taken, and for ankylosing spondylitis patients, synovial fluid was collected as well. Study-wide conclusions, independent of this receptor: Blood from ankylosing spondylitis patients appeared to be characterized by a TCR beta motif composed of under 10 highly homologous amino acid variants. The disease-linked clones showed a CD8+ phenotype and occurred at relatively low frequencies in peripheral blood. Some motif variants had previously been reported in the synovial fluid and blood of reactive arthritis patients, which suggests shared mechanisms of disease initiation. The disease-linked clones were reported to be significantly enriched in matched synovial fluid samples from ankylosing spondylitis patients.

Sequencing used an Illumina MiSeq. Quantitative 5'-RACE with molecular barcodes was used to prepare TCR beta libraries. On the study's bioinformatics: A new computational method based on a probabilistic model of VDJ rearrangement was used to identify disease-linked TCR variants. TCRdb trimmed public reads at Q25 via fastp, called clones via MiXCR and kept in-frame beta chains. Rows are combined by CDR3 protein, so each entry shows the most common genes and DNA. The authors' filters were not applied to this entry. This sample is represented by 24,000 or so distinct CDR3 sequences; over 10% of them were singletons. About 35% of the sample belongs to the ten largest clones. Here V drops 0 bases and J drops 4 bases, and the junction holds 8 bases not matched to any gene. From the germline V gene (reference sequence), CDR1 is DFQATT and CDR2 is SNEGSKA. The CDR3 goes from the cysteine to the phenylalanine over 16 residues. Kept here is only the CDR3 DNA, which spans 48 bases and is read in frame from base 1.

About this clonotype: Its antigen remains undetermined. Base quality data are lacking; no much larger clone is found one base away.

Material: blood. The sequence was collected from a male donor with ankylosing spondylitis or in good health (not recorded which). The rearranged chain carries TRBV20-1 and TRBJ2-3; TRBD2 fits 9 bases in the junction. The DNA is TGCAGTGCTAGAGATAGACTAGCGGATATCGCAGATACGCAGTATTTT. Its protein product is CSARDRLADIADTQYF.